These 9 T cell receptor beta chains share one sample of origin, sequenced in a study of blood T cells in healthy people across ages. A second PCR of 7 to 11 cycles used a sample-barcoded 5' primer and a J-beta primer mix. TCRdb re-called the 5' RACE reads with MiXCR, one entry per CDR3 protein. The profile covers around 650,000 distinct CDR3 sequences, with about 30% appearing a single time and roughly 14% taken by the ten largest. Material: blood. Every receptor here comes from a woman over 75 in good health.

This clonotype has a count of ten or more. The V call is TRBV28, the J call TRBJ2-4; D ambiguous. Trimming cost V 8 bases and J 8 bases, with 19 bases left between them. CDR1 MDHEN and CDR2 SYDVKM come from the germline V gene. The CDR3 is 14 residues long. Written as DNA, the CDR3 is TGTGCCAGCCGTACTTCCCGTCTCACTGACATTCAGTACTTC. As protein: CASRTSRLTDIQYF. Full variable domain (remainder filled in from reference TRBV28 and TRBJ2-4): DVKVTQSSRYLVKRTGEKVFLECVQDMDHENMFWYRQDPGLGLRLIYFSYDVKMKEKGDIPEGYSVSREKKERFSLILESASTNQTSMYLCASRTSRLTDIQYFGAGTRLSVL.

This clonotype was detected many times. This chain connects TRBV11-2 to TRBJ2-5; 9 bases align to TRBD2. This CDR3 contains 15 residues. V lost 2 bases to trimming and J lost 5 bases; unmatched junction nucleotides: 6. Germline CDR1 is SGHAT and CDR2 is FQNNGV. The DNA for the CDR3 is TGTGCCAGCAGCTTATTGCGGGGGGGCCCGGAGACCCAGTACTTC. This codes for CASSLLRGGPETQYF.

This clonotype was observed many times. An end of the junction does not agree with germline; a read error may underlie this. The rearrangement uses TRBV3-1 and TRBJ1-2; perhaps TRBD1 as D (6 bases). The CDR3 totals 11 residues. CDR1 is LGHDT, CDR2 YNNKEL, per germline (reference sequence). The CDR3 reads CASSEDRRYTF. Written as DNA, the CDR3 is TGTGCCAGCAGCGAAGACAGGCGTTACACCTTC.

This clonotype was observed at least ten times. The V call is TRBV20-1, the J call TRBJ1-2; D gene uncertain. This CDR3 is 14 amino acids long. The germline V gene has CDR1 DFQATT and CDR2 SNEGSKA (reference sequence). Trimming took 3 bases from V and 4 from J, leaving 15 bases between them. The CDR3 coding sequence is TGCAGTGCTAGGGAGTTACCCGCCATCTATGGCTACACCTTC. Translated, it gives CSARELPAIYGYTF.

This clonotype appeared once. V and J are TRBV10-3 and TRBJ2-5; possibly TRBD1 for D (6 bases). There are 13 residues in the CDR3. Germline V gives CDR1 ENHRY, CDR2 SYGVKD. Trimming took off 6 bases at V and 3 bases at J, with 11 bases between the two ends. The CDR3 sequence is CAIRIQGEETQYF. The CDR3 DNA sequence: TGTGCCATCAGGATACAGGGTGAAGAGACCCAGTACTTC.

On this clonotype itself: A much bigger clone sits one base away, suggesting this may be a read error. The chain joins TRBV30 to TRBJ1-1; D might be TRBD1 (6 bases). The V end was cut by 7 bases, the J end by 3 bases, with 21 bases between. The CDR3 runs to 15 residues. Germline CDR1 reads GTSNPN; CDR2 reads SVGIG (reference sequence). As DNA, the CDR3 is TGTGCCTCCAAAGAGGTCAGGAACAGGGACACTGAAGCTTTCTTT. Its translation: CASKEVRNRDTEAFF.

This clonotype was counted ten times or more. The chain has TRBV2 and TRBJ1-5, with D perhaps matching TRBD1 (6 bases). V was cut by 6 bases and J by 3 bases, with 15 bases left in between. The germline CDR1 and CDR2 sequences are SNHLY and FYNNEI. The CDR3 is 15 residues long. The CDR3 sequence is CASRRLTGTNQPQHF. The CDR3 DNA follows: TGTGCCAGCAGACGACTAACAGGGACCAATCAGCCCCAGCATTTT.

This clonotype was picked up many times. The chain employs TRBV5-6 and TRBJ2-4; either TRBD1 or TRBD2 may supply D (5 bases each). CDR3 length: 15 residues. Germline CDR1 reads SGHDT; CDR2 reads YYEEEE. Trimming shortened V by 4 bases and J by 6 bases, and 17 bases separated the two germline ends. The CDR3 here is CASSRDQGPINIQYF. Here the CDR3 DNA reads TGTGCCAGCAGCCGGGACCAGGGCCCCATAAACATTCAGTACTTC.

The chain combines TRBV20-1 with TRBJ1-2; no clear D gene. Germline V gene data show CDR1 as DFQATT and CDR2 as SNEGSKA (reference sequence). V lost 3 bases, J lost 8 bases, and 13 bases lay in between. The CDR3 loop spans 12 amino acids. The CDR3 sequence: CSAREPSGGYTF. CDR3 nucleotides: TGCAGTGCTAGGGAGCCCAGCGGAGGCTACACCTTC.